The rows below give T cell receptor beta chains drawn from one sample of a study of cytomegalovirus exposure and HLA in healthy donors. Assay used: immunoSEQ multiplex PCR; TCRdb lists only in-frame clones, some missing. This sample has around 200,000 clones, with around 89% found just once. The sequenced sample consisted of PBMCs. The receptors were gathered from a woman under 30 in good health and CMV-seronegative. CDR3s leave out the opening cysteine and the closing phenylalanine or tryptophan.

J	V	CDR3
TRBJ1-4	TRBV19	ASSSQGGRGEKLF
TRBJ2-3	TRBV7-6	ASSLVTRSVTDTQY
TRBJ2-2	TRBV7-9	ANPGTSGSNTGELF
TRBJ1-2	TRBV10-3	AIGGGFGYT
TRBJ2-7	TRBV29-1	SAGGQSSYEQY
TRBJ1-2	TRBV6-4	ASSDAAGGNYGYT
TRBJ2-2	TRBV4-1	ASSQGLRSGNTGELF
TRBJ2-1	TRBV7-2	ASRGELAGRDEQF
TRBJ2-7	TRBV20-1	SAKGLGEQY
TRBJ2-7	TRBV10-3	AVSRLAATYEQY
TRBJ2-7	TRBV5-1	ASSWGVVQGTYEQY
TRBJ2-7	TRBV27	ASSLSLAGSYEQY
TRBJ2-5	TRBV18	ASSPSLASRETQY
TRBJ2-7	TRBV29-1	SVEGGWTETYEQY
TRBJ2-1	TRBV7-8	ASSFGGGQYNEQF
TRBJ2-5	TRBV5-4	ASSLSGRAHQETQY
TRBJ1-1	TRBV4-1	ASSPIAGTGSPEAF
TRBJ1-5	TRBV25-1	ASSDRRGQPQH
TRBJ2-7	TRBV29-1	SALRQGYEQY
TRBJ1-1	TRBV7-8	ASSLAQDPVKNTEAF
TRBJ2-5	TRBV5-1	ASSRGESGETQY
TRBJ2-2	TRBV7-3	ALGRGDTGELF
TRBJ1-2	TRBV11-2	ASSVLETNYGYT
TRBJ1-6	TRBV5-8	ASSSGQGRATYNSPLH
TRBJ1-2	TRBV9	ASSADRVYT
TRBJ1-2	TRBV20-1	SARGAYGYT
TRBJ1-1	TRBV5-4	ASSPRSGRTGENQDTEAF
TRBJ2-2	TRBV9	ASSVVEHTGELF
TRBJ2-7	TRBV5-5	ASSRAGGTTSYEQY
TRBJ2-5	TRBV5-6	ASSSGLALETQY
TRBJ2-4	TRBV30	AWSAAGAKNIQY
TRBJ2-7	TRBV2	ASIPTPGTGRYEQY